Sequencing of this T cell receptor (beta chain) was carried out in a study of T cell clonality in common variable immunodeficiency. Study-wide results and limits: Fewer deletions and N-nucleotide insertions were reportedly seen in common variable immunodeficiency TCR beta sequences. CVID subjects showed higher TCRbeta clonality than healthy controls. Fewer TCRbeta clones were shared among CVID subjects than controls.

Assay used: immunoSEQ multiplex PCR; TCRdb lists only in-frame clones, some missing. This table lists about 15,000 clones. V gave up 6 bases and J gave up 0 bases, with 13 bases separating them. The CDR3 covers 14 residues. The V gene's germline CDR1 is DFQATT and CDR2 SNEGSKA (reference sequence). In regard to this clone: The antigen is not known. Sequencing ends 3 residues short of the CDR3 end; the germline J gene provides the rest.

The CVID group had some 15 females and around 29 males, mean age around 42. The sequence came from a human donor with common variable immunodeficiency. The chain combines TRBV20-1 with TRBJ2-3; D is unclear. Sequenced sample: peripheral blood mononuclear cells. The CDR3 sequence is CSAPIASSTDTQYF. The DNA read from the CDR3 is TGCAGTGCCCCTATAGCTTCTAGCACAGATACG.